This T cell receptor (beta chain) was retrieved from a study of human T cells and chemical hapten exposure. As for the study in general: Readings were taken at 6 days from patch tests that had applied 0.01% DPC to the upper back.

MiXCR, applied by TCRdb to the RACE reads, yields one record per CDR3 protein. The sample holds 190,000 or so distinct CDR3 sequences, roughly 30% seen once. The CDR3 is made up of 15 amino acids. Germline values: CDR1 SGHTA, CDR2 FQGNSA. This clonotype was seen repeatedly, ten times or more. The junction and the germline gene differ at one end; a read error may be behind it. The time point was: pre-sensitization, week 0. Treatment specified: therapeutic diphenylcyclopropenone sensitization with weekly scalp DPC. The TCR was taken from a woman aged 30 to 39 with alopecia areata. Some clones in this sample may be carry-over from other donors' samples. This chain links TRBV7-2 with TRBJ2-1, with 8 bases aligning to TRBD2. Sequencing used whole blood, obtained in connection with sensitization to the hapten diphenylcyclopropenone (DPC). The DNA of the CDR3 is TGTGCCAGCAGCCTAGCGGGTGGTGTCTCCAATGAGCAGTTCTTC. It encodes CASSLAGGVSNEQFF. The full variable domain, completed using reference TRBV7-2 and TRBJ2-1, is GAGVSQSPSNKVTEKGKDVELRCDPISGHTALYWYRQSLGQGLEFLIYFQGNSAPDKSGLPSDRFSAERTGGSVSTLTIQRTQQEDSAVYLCASSLAGGVSNEQFFGPGTRLTVL.